This TCR beta chain stems from a study of blood T cell repertoires in COVID-19. Whole-study context: Sample material is recorded as cDNA or gDNA derived from T cells, B-cell-depleted T cells, or PBMCs.

There are 12 residues in the CDR3. Trimming pared 6 bases from V and 0 bases from J, leaving 5 bases between. Germline loops: CDR1 SEHNR, CDR2 FQNEAQ (reference sequence). Libraries were prepared by immunoSEQ multiplex PCR; TCRdb keeps only in-frame clonotypes and omits some of them. The sample carries roughly 110,000 clones, more than 75% recorded once. The TCR comes from a middle-aged man with acute or convalescent COVID-19. The chain has TRBV7-9 and TRBJ1-1, with no clear D. The specimen was peripheral blood. The CDR3 loop is CASSYMNTEAFF. CDR3 sequence (DNA): TGTGCCAGCAGTTACATGAACACTGAAGCTTTCTTT.